This T cell receptor (beta chain) was captured by sequencing in a study of blood T cell repertoires in COVID-19 (dated by TCRdb to about 2020). In the study overall: Samples covering the acute and convalescent phases of COVID-19 were provided by collaborators in the United States, Italy and Spain. The dataset comprised deeply sampled blood TCRbeta repertoires from subjects exposed to, actively infected with, or recovered from COVID-19. Where HLA class I and class II types were available, the types were taken from metadata supplied by the sample provider, not from assay-based typing. Sample metadata almost always included a de-identified subject ID, COVID-19 status, age in years and sex. The prospective study material was composed of cDNA or gDNA derived from T cells, B-cell-depleted T cells, or PBMCs. A freely available public database, intended as a resource for researchers studying the immune response to SARS-CoV-2, is where the repertoires were released. Samples were obtained from the ongoing ImmuneRACE study (first 160 participants) and from about 1,300 subjects provided by 6 global collaborators. Points the paper makes about the study in general: The quantity of clinical and demographic metadata differed by source and by participant and was supplied without curation.

Collaborating institutions collected whole blood in K2EDTA tubes following their own protocols. For TCRbeta analysis, collaborators shipped samples in one of three forms: frozen whole blood, isolated PBMCs, or DNA extracted from either of those sample types. The immunoSEQ Assay, a bias-controlled multiplex PCR, was used to amplify TCRbeta CDR3 regions from genomic DNA. On the authors' methods: Nucleated cell counts per sample were estimated from amplification of reference gene primers within the assay. Sequence reads were collapsed and filtered to measure the absolute abundance of every unique TCRbeta CDR3 rearrangement. For each sample, productive Simpson clonality was calculated as the square root of Simpson's diversity index over productive rearrangements. TCRdb holds this immuneACCESS table with in-frame rearrangements only. Some clones are missing; in checked studies, unresolved V genes explain under half, and the rest has no known cause. The V and J calls and clone size come from that table; D and trimming were worked out from the DNA. The sample table records about 81,000 clones; around 88% of these occur just once. Jointly, the top ten make up approximately 4.4% of the sample.

This clone was seen only a few times. Its recognized antigen is unknown. No much larger clone exists at a distance of one base, and base qualities are not known. The CDR3 measures 14 amino acids from cysteine to phenylalanine. Here the CDR3 DNA is all that survives: 42 bases in frame from base 1. CDR1 LGHDT and CDR2 YNNKEL are derived from the germline V gene (reference sequence). At the junction V is shortened by 3 bases and J by 16 bases; bases outside the gene matches: 11. In this chain, TRBV3-1 (or the pseudogene TRBV3-2) is recombined with TRBJ1-6, with 8 central nucleotides matching TRBD1. Sequenced input: peripheral blood. The sequence was collected from a woman of 80 years or more with acute or convalescent COVID-19. The CDR3 protein is CASSQRGQGAFLHF. The bases read TGTGCCAGCAGCCAGCGCGGACAGGGAGCCTTTCTCCACTTT.